A selection of T cell receptor beta chains follows, all from one sample in a study of blood T cell repertoires in COVID-19. The repertoire was sequenced with immunoSEQ multiplex PCR; TCRdb's copy has only in-frame clones and lacks some. Here the sample spans more than 300,000 clones, about 83% being singletons. The sequenced sample consisted of peripheral blood. The receptors originated from a woman aged 45-65 years with acute or convalescent COVID-19. The CDR3 runs from the conserved cysteine through the conserved F or W. The D gene is left open where the match is weak. Size is stated for part of the rows, as once, few or many counts, or as a class when the clone is expanded.

- | TRBJ1-2 | TRBD1 | TRBV6-5 | CASSPWGQGDYGYTF | TGTGCCAGCAGTCCCTGGGGACAGGGCGACTATGGCTACACCTTC
few | TRBJ1-3 | - | TRBV7-3 | CASNLTPGSGNTIYF | TGTGCCAGCAACCTGACCCCAGGATCGGGAAACACCATATATTTT
- | TRBJ1-4 | TRBD1 | TRBV4-1 | CASSQVWGTGVPNEKLFF | TGCGCCAGCAGCCAAGTCTGGGGGACAGGGGTTCCTAATGAAAAACTGTTTTTT
- | TRBJ1-5 | TRBD1 | TRBV28 | CASSPLGTGGDQPQHF | TGTGCCAGCAGTCCCCTGGGGACAGGGGGCGATCAGCCCCAGCATTTT
few | TRBJ1-5 | TRBD1 | TRBV2 | CASSERTGGNQPQHF | TGTGCCAGCAGTGAACGGACAGGGGGCAATCAGCCCCAGCATTTT
once | TRBJ1-1 | TRBD1 | TRBV28 | CASSLFSRGDEAFF | TGTGCCAGCAGTTTATTTAGCAGGGGGGATGAAGCTTTCTTT
few | TRBJ1-1 | - | TRBV6-5 | CASSYAQINTEAFF | TGTGCCAGCAGTTACGCCCAGATTAACACTGAAGCTTTCTTT
- | TRBJ1-2 | TRBD1 | TRBV30 | CAWSVQGDGYTF | TGTGCCTGGAGTGTACAGGGGGATGGCTACACCTTC
- | TRBJ2-1 | TRBD2 | TRBV6-2/TRBV6-3 | CASSFPSGRASYNEQFF | TGTGCCAGCAGTTTTCCGAGCGGGAGGGCCTCCTACAATGAGCAGTTCTTC
- | TRBJ1-6 | - | TRBV30 | CAWSVAGGSPLHF | TGTGCCTGGAGTGTAGCAGGAGGGTCACCCCTCCACTTT
- | TRBJ1-2 | TRBD1 | TRBV7-2 | CASSPQGYYGYTF | TGTGCCAGCAGCCCACAGGGGTACTATGGCTACACCTTC
once | TRBJ2-3 | TRBD1 | TRBV28 | CASSLVGQGAADTQYF | TGTGCCAGCAGCCTCGTCGGACAGGGGGCGGCAGATACGCAGTATTTT
few | TRBJ2-7 | TRBD2 | TRBV7-3 | CASSLAGGLAYEQYF | TGTGCCAGCAGCTTAGCGGGAGGGCTCGCCTACGAGCAGTACTTC
- | TRBJ1-2 | - | TRBV27 | CASRSPGGYTF | TGTGCCAGCAGGTCTCCGGGGGGCTACACCTTC
- | TRBJ1-1 | TRBD1 | TRBV4-1 | CASSTRTGASATEAFF | TGCGCCAGCAGCACCCGGACAGGGGCCTCGGCCACTGAAGCTTTCTTT
- | TRBJ2-1 | - | TRBV12-3/TRBV12-4 | CASTSSGVNEQFF | TGTGCCAGCACCTCCTCAGGGGTGAATGAGCAGTTCTTC
- | TRBJ1-5 | - | TRBV9 | CASSAGSGSNQPQHF | TGTGCCAGCAGCGCCGGCTCAGGGTCGAATCAGCCCCAGCATTTT
- | TRBJ2-5 | - | TRBV6-5 | CASSRTAGETQYF | TGTGCCAGCAGTCGGACGGCGGGGGAGACCCAGTACTTC
- | TRBJ1-2 | TRBD1 | TRBV28 | CASRQGQQYGYTF | TGTGCCAGCAGGCAGGGACAGCAGTATGGCTACACCTTC
- | TRBJ2-7 | - | TRBV28 | CASSPPVSSNEQYF | TGTGCCAGCAGCCCACCGGTGTCGTCCAACGAGCAGTACTTC
- | TRBJ2-7 | - | TRBV18 | CASSPSIGVTSYEQYF | TGTGCCAGCTCACCATCTATCGGGGTGACCTCCTACGAGCAGTACTTC
- | TRBJ2-7 | TRBD1 | TRBV7-7 | CASSLRDRGPYEQYF | TGTGCCAGCAGCCTACGGGACAGGGGTCCCTACGAGCAGTACTTC
- | TRBJ2-7 | TRBD2 | TRBV5-1 | CASSLGLAGGSEQYF | TGCGCCAGCAGCCTGGGACTAGCGGGAGGTAGCGAGCAGTACTTC
- | TRBJ1-6 | - | TRBV28 | CASSLSPWRVAGKGSPLHF | TGTGCCAGCAGCTTATCCCCATGGAGAGTGGCAGGGAAGGGGTCACCCCTCCACTTT
- | TRBJ2-7 | TRBD1 | TRBV27 | CASSRTGQSSYEQYF | TGTGCCAGCAGTCGGACAGGGCAGAGCTCCTACGAGCAGTACTTC
- | TRBJ1-6 | - | TRBV6-5 | CASKFWEDSPLHF | TGTGCCAGCAAGTTTTGGGAGGATTCACCCCTCCACTTT
few | TRBJ2-3 | TRBD2 | TRBV30 | CAWSLAGGIPISTDTQYF | TGTGCCTGGAGTCTAGCGGGAGGTATCCCTATAAGCACAGATACGCAGTATTTT
- | TRBJ1-5 | - | TRBV7-3 | CASSKQGNQPQHF | TGTGCCAGCAGCAAACAGGGAAATCAGCCCCAGCATTTT
- | TRBJ2-7 | - | TRBV7-8 | CASSLDEGGTYEQYF | TGTGCCAGCAGCTTAGATGAGGGGGGGACCTACGAGCAGTACTTC
- | TRBJ1-5 | - | TRBV5-1 | CASSLGSGQPQHF | TGCGCCAGCAGTTTAGGGAGTGGGCAGCCCCAGCATTTT
once | TRBJ1-4 | TRBD1 | TRBV24-1 | CATSDGGTATNEKLFF | TGTGCCACCAGTGATGGGGGGACAGCAACTAATGAAAAACTGTTTTTT
few | TRBJ2-7 | TRBD1 | TRBV4-3 | CASSQAIQGTYEQYF | TGCGCCAGCAGCCAAGCAATACAGGGGACCTACGAGCAGTACTTC
many | TRBJ2-5 | - | TRBV3-1/TRBV3-2 | CASSPGGLQETQYF | TGTGCCAGCAGCCCTGGTGGACTGCAAGAGACCCAGTACTTC
- | TRBJ2-5 | TRBD1 | TRBV4-2 | CASSQNGGITGGAETQYF | TGTGCCAGCAGCCAAAATGGGGGAATAACAGGGGGAGCGGAGACCCAGTACTTC
- | TRBJ2-4 | TRBD2 | TRBV4-1 | CASSHPTGGNIQYF | TGCGCCAGCAGCCACCCGACGGGGGGAAACATTCAGTACTTC
- | TRBJ2-1 | TRBD1 | TRBV2 | CASRTGLGDEQFF | TGTGCCAGCAGGACAGGGTTAGGAGATGAGCAGTTCTTC
- | TRBJ2-7 | - | TRBV19 | CASSIESATFYEQYF | TGTGCCAGTAGTATAGAGAGCGCGACCTTCTACGAGCAGTACTTC
- | TRBJ1-3 | TRBD1 | TRBV4-3 | CASSQDPGQSGWGTIYF | TGCGCCAGCAGCCAAGATCCGGGACAGTCGGGTTGGGGCACCATATATTTT
- | TRBJ1-1 | - | TRBV7-9 | CASSLGTGTEAFF | TGTGCCAGCAGCTTAGGGACGGGGACTGAAGCTTTCTTT
- | TRBJ2-7 | - | TRBV5-1 | CASSTRPTIVDSVFYEQYF | TGCGCCAGCAGCACCCGGCCGACGATTGTGGACAGTGTCTTCTACGAGCAGTACTTC
once | TRBJ1-4 | TRBD1 | TRBV5-8 | CASSLGTGGRNEKLFF | TGTGCCAGCAGCTTGGGGACAGGGGGTCGTAATGAAAAACTGTTTTTT
- | TRBJ2-7 | - | TRBV28 | CASSFGGNYEQYF | TGTGCCAGCAGTTTCGGAGGGAACTACGAGCAGTACTTC
- | TRBJ2-3 | TRBD2 | TRBV5-4 | CASSGPASGIVADTQYF | TGTGCCAGCAGCGGGCCGGCTAGCGGGATTGTGGCAGATACGCAGTATTTT
- | TRBJ2-4 | - | TRBV6-6 | CASRLDTENIQYF | TGTGCCAGCAGACTCGACACGGAAAACATTCAGTACTTC
- | TRBJ1-1 | TRBD1 | TRBV14 | CASSPLTGGGHTEAFF | TGTGCCAGCAGCCCACTGACAGGGGGAGGGCACACTGAAGCTTTCTTT
- | TRBJ2-4 | - | TRBV28 | CASSLSPMRNIQYF | TGTGCCAGCAGTTTATCACCGATGCGAAACATTCAGTACTTC
- | TRBJ1-5 | - | TRBV9 | CASSVHRESNQPQHF | TGTGCCAGCAGCGTCCACAGGGAAAGCAATCAGCCCCAGCATTTT
- | TRBJ1-1 | - | TRBV6-5 | CASRRQRNTEAFF | TGTGCCAGCAGGCGACAGCGAAACACTGAAGCTTTCTTT
- | TRBJ1-5 | TRBD1 | TRBV10-1 | CASRVIRQGDSNQPQHF | TGCGCCAGCAGGGTAATTAGACAGGGAGATAGCAATCAGCCCCAGCATTTT
- | TRBJ2-7 | - | TRBV6-1 | CASSEARYEQYF | TGTGCCAGCAGTGAAGCCCGGTACGAGCAGTACTTC
- | TRBJ1-2 | TRBD1 | TRBV5-1 | CASSLAPGQGDGYTF | TGCGCCAGCAGCTTGGCCCCTGGACAGGGGGATGGCTACACCTTC
- | TRBJ2-5 | TRBD2 | TRBV3-1/TRBV3-2 | CASSQDFWALAGDYQETQYF | TGTGCCAGCAGCCAAGATTTTTGGGCGCTAGCGGGGGACTACCAAGAGACCCAGTACTTC
few | TRBJ2-5 | TRBD2 | TRBV2 | CASSEDPREAWVETQYF | TGTGCCAGCAGCGAGGATCCGCGGGAGGCCTGGGTAGAGACCCAGTACTTC
- | TRBJ2-3 | TRBD2 | TRBV4-2 | CASSPRTSGGTDTQYF | TGTGCCAGCAGCCCACGGACTAGCGGGGGCACAGATACGCAGTATTTT
- | TRBJ2-7 | TRBD2 | TRBV5-4 | CASSRAGEHYEQYF | TGTGCCAGCAGCCGAGCGGGAGAGCACTACGAGCAGTACTTC